This T cell receptor (beta chain) was observed in a study of blood T cell repertoires in COVID-19. Study-level background: Sources were T cells, B-cell-depleted T cells, or PBMCs; the material itself was cDNA or gDNA.

Produced via immunoSEQ multiplex PCR; TCRdb's table is partial and in-frame only. The profile shows around 99,000 clones, approximately 90% of them singletons. This CDR3 is 16 amino acids long. Germline V gives CDR1 ENHRY, CDR2 SYGVKD. With V trimmed by 7 bases and J by 2 bases, 14 bases remained unmatched. Sequencing used peripheral blood. This TCR derives from a man aged 50 to 59 with active or convalescent COVID-19. The rearrangement joins TRBV10-3 to TRBJ2-7; TRBD2 matches at 7 bases. The CDR3 sequence: CAITEGRGMKTYEQYF. The CDR3 coding sequence is TGTGCCATCACCGAGGGGAGGGGTATGAAGACCTACGAGCAGTACTTC.